A single sample is the source of the 29 T cell receptor beta chains below, sequenced in a study of blood T cell repertoires in COVID-19. Sequencing was performed with immunoSEQ multiplex PCR; in TCRdb, only in-frame clones are kept and a portion is missing. The sample includes about 160,000 clones, roughly 88% of them seen just once. The specimen was PBMCs or T cells enriched from blood (not recorded which). The receptors were sampled from a woman in her forties or fifties who had recovered from COVID-19.

The CDR3 sequence is CAWDSGVSGNTIYF. CDR3 DNA sequence: TGTGCCTGGGACTCGGGGGTCTCTGGAAACACCATATATTTT. The chain carries TRBV30 and TRBJ1-3, with D perhaps matching TRBD1 (5 bases). The CDR3 totals 14 residues. The germline V gene encodes CDR1 GTSNPN and CDR2 SVGIG (reference sequence). V dropped 5 bases and J dropped 0 bases, with 11 bases sitting between them.

The V and J genes are TRBV21-1 and TRBJ1-4. TRBV21-1 is described as a pseudogene. The CDR3 extends over 14 amino acids. CDR3 coding DNA: TGTGCCAGCACCCTGCGGGGGAGAGAAGAAAAACTGTTTTTT. It translates to CASTLRGREEKLFF.

The rearrangement joins TRBV19 to TRBJ2-3; D remains unclear. From germline, CDR1 is LNHDA and CDR2 SQIVND (reference sequence). V lost 3 bases to trimming and J lost 1 base, with 11 bases between them. This CDR3 has 15 residues. The CDR3 DNA reads TGTGCCAGTAGTATTTTACTATGGGGCACAGATACGCAGTATTTT. This sequence encodes CASSILLWGTDTQYF.

This chain joins TRBV5-1 and TRBJ1-1; D is unresolved. The CDR3 is 14 amino acids. Trimming pared 0 bases from V and 1 base from J, leaving 7 bases between. Germline V gene sequence: CDR1 SGHRS, CDR2 YFSETQ. DNA for the CDR3: TGCGCCAGCAGCTTGGGCAGACAGAACACTGAAGCTTTCTTT. It specifies CASSLGRQNTEAFF.

V usage is TRBV9 and J usage is TRBJ2-5; TRBD2 aligns across 7 bases. CDR3 size: 13 residues. V lost 8 bases to trimming and J lost 1 base; unmatched junction nucleotides: 5. CDR1 and CDR2 from the germline V gene are SGDLS and YYNGEE. The CDR3 DNA reads as TGTGCCAGGGGAGGGCAATCCCAAGAGACCCAGTACTTC. This gives the protein CARGGQSQETQYF.

V gene TRBV13 combines with J gene TRBJ2-7, with D possibly TRBD2 on 5 matching bases. CDR3 length: 13 residues. The germline CDR1 and CDR2 sequences are PRHDT and FYEKMQ (reference sequence). V was pared by 6 bases and J by 3 bases, with 12 bases between. The CDR3 region has the DNA TGTGCCAGCAGGTTAAAGGGAGTCTACGAGCAGTACTTC. It is translated as CASRLKGVYEQYF.

The genes are TRBV6-5 and TRBJ2-3; a weak D match, TRBD2 (6 bases). The V and J ends lost 2 bases and 1 base respectively, with 10 bases between them. Germline V gene sequence: CDR1 MNHEY, CDR2 SVGAGI. The length of the CDR3 is 15 residues. CDR3 DNA: TGTGCCAGCAGTTACGGTGGAGGGGGCACAGATACGCAGTATTTT. Translation gives CASSYGGGGTDTQYF.

The rearrangement links TRBV4-2 to TRBJ1-5; 7 bases are a match to TRBD1. The J segment lost 4 bases and the V segment lost 4 bases, leaving 4 bases of the junction unmatched. The germline V gene has CDR1 LGHNA and CDR2 YNFKEQ. This CDR3 spans 14 amino acids. The CDR3 here is CASSLGQRNQPQHF. CDR3 nucleotide sequence: TGTGCCAGCAGCCTGGGACAGAGAAATCAGCCCCAGCATTTT.

The rearrangement links TRBV3-1 (or the pseudogene TRBV3-2) to TRBJ2-5, with D hard to call. The CDR3 covers 16 residues. Germline-derived CDR1 and CDR2 are LGHDT and YNNKEL (reference sequence). V was clipped by 4 bases and J by 4 bases, with 19 bases between them. DNA of the CDR3: TGTGCCAGCAGCCCACACCAGGCTGATGGTAGAGAGACCCAGTACTTC. Protein sequence: CASSPHQADGRETQYF.

The J gene is TRBJ2-7, the V gene TRBV5-6; TRBD1 agrees at 9 bases. V trimming: 7 bases; J trimming: 4 bases; junction bases outside the gene matches: 6. The CDR3 contains 13 residues. Germline V gene data show CDR1 as SGHDT and CDR2 as YYEEEE. The CDR3 DNA is TGTGCCAGCTACGGACAGGGGATATACGAGCAGTACTTC. This gives the protein CASYGQGIYEQYF.

V is TRBV9 and J is TRBJ1-6; the D is unclear. This CDR3 has 16 residues. CDR1 is SGDLS, CDR2 YYNGEE, per germline. Trimming shortened V by 0 bases and J by 6 bases, and 13 bases separated the two germline ends. This CDR3 is CASSVDARGANSPLHF. In DNA, the CDR3 is TGTGCCAGCAGCGTAGACGCGCGTGGAGCTAATTCACCCCTCCACTTT.

For the CDR3, the DNA is TGTGCCAGCAGGAGCCTACAGGGGAGATACTATGGCTACACCTTC. It specifies CASRSLQGRYYGYTF. The V and J genes are TRBV21-1 and TRBJ1-2; no check of the table's D call, TRBD1, against the DNA was made. TRBV21-1 counts as a pseudogene. This CDR3 has 15 amino acids.

The sample holds one count of this clone. V usage is TRBV5-1 and J usage is TRBJ1-3; no definite D call. The CDR3 is made up of 15 amino acids. Germline V gene sequence: CDR1 SGHRS, CDR2 YFSETQ. Trimming pared 5 bases from V and 0 bases from J, leaving 12 bases between. CDR3 nucleotide sequence: TGCGCCAGCAGGCGGCTCTCAAGCTCTGGAAACACCATATATTTT. Residues: CASRRLSSSGNTIYF. Combining the CDR3 with reference TRBV5-1 and TRBJ1-3 gives the whole variable domain KAGVTQTPRYLIKTRGQQVTLSCSPISGHRSVSWYQQTPGQGLQFLFEYFSETQRNKGNFPGRFSGRQFSNSRSEMNVSTLELGDSALYLCASRRLSSSGNTIYFGEGSWLTVV.

The chain joins TRBV5-8 to TRBJ2-2; D perhaps matches TRBD2 (6 bases). V dropped 2 bases and J dropped 9 bases, with 20 bases sitting between them. The germline CDR1 and CDR2 sequences are SGHTS and YDEGEE. The CDR3 runs 16 residues. The CDR3 loop is CASSFRGGSAGRELFF. In DNA, the CDR3 is TGTGCCAGCAGCTTCCGCGGAGGGTCGGCGGGCCGGGAGCTGTTTTTT.

The chain joins TRBV11-3 to TRBJ1-2; D is unclear. The V end was cut by 5 bases, the J end by 1 base, with 14 bases between. Germline lookup yields CDR1 SGHNT and CDR2 YENEEA. CDR3 length equals 15 residues. The CDR3 is CASSPSLSVNYGYTF. CDR3 nucleotide sequence: TGTGCCAGCAGCCCCTCCCTCTCGGTTAACTATGGCTACACCTTC.

V gene TRBV19 combines with J gene TRBJ2-3, with 7 bases that match TRBD1. Germline CDR1 and CDR2: LNHDA and SQIVND (reference sequence). Germline trimming cut 0 bases from V and 2 bases from J; bases unmatched to any gene: 8. The CDR3 has 17 amino acids. CDR3 sequence reads: CASSIEGTATFTDTQYF. The CDR3 region has the DNA TGTGCCAGTAGTATAGAAGGGACAGCGACTTTCACAGATACGCAGTATTTT.

This clone was seen a few times. CDR3 region: CAWSVAGTGGIIYSPLHF. CDR3 sequence (DNA): TGTGCCTGGAGTGTCGCCGGGACAGGGGGAATAATTTATTCACCCCTCCACTTT. The chain has TRBV30 and TRBJ1-6, with TRBD1 matching 11 bases. Germline V CDR1 and CDR2: GTSNPN, SVGIG (reference sequence). The CDR3 totals 18 residues. V dropped 0 bases and J dropped 8; count of bases not matched to a gene: 12.

This chain links TRBV19 with TRBJ2-7; maybe TRBD1 (6 bases). There are 15 residues in the CDR3. CDR1 and CDR2 from the germline V gene are LNHDA and SQIVND (reference sequence). Between the trimmed V and J ends, which lost 4 bases and 2 bases, there was a span of 15 bases. The DNA for the CDR3 is TGTGCCAGTAGTAATACAGGGAAATCTACCTACGAGCAGTACTTC. Its translation is CASSNTGKSTYEQYF.

The V and J genes are TRBV2 and TRBJ2-1, with 11 nucleotides matching TRBD1. The V gene end was trimmed by 7 bases and the J gene end by 12 bases; junction bases not matched to a gene: 11. CDR1 and CDR2 from the germline V gene are SNHLY and FYNNEI. The CDR3 spans 14 residues. The CDR3 reads CASNSGQGARGQFF. The CDR3 DNA is TGTGCCAGCAATTCCGGACAGGGGGCGCGCGGGCAGTTCTTC.

The rearrangement joins TRBV14 to TRBJ1-2; unclear D gene. The CDR3 loop spans 14 amino acids. Germline assignment: CDR1 SGHDN and CDR2 FVKESK. V was cut by 1 base and J by 3 bases, with 9 bases left in between. The CDR3 sequence: CASSQGRQYYGYTF. Here the CDR3 DNA reads TGTGCCAGCAGCCAAGGTCGCCAGTACTATGGCTACACCTTC.

Details on this clone: Other DNA sequences of this sample code for an identical CDR3. The J gene is TRBJ1-1, the V gene TRBV2; D is undetermined. Germline V gene sequence: CDR1 SNHLY, CDR2 FYNNEI. V lost 1 base and J 1 base, leaving 7 bases between the germline ends. CDR3 length: 14 amino acids. As DNA, the CDR3 is TGTGCCAGCAGTGAAGTGAGAGGGAACACTGAAGCTTTCTTT. Protein sequence: CASSEVRGNTEAFF.

This clone was picked up one time. The chain links TRBV6-5 to TRBJ2-2; D might be TRBD1 (6 bases). This CDR3 has 15 amino acids. V lost 2 bases and J lost 3, with 10 bases in between. Germline assignment: CDR1 MNHEY and CDR2 SVGAGI. Here the CDR3 DNA reads TGTGCCAGCAGTTACAGGGACACCTACACCGGGGAGCTGTTTTTT. This encodes CASSYRDTYTGELFF.

The chain recombines TRBV6-5 with TRBJ2-1, with 10 positions matching TRBD1. The V gene's germline CDR1 is MNHEY and CDR2 SVGAGI. V shed 6 bases, J shed 3 bases, and the junction held 5 bases outside the gene matches. CDR3 length: 15 amino acids. The CDR3 DNA is TGTGCCAGCAGGGTCAGGGACAGGGGCTACAATGAGCAGTTCTTC. It codes for CASRVRDRGYNEQFF.

The genes are TRBV29-1 and TRBJ1-4; D perhaps matches TRBD1 (6 bases). The CDR3 has 13 residues. Trimming removed 6 bases at V and 4 bases at J, with 12 bases between. Per the germline V gene, CDR1 is SQVTM and CDR2 is ANQGSEA. The CDR3 spells CSVGQSLNEKLFF. In DNA form, the CDR3 reads TGCAGCGTCGGACAGTCCCTTAATGAAAAACTGTTTTTT.

V is TRBV6-5 and J is TRBJ2-3; 10 nucleotides match TRBD1. V dropped 4 bases and J dropped 7; count of bases not matched to a gene: 11. The CDR3 is 16 amino acids. In germline, CDR1 is MNHEY, CDR2 SVGAGI. The CDR3 loop is CASSSTRDRGIHTQYF. CDR3 DNA: TGTGCCAGCAGTTCCACCCGGGACAGGGGTATTCATACGCAGTATTTT.

The count of this clone is one. V gene TRBV7-3 combines with J gene TRBJ1-2; no reliable D call. Germline values: CDR1 SGHTA, CDR2 FQGTGA. The CDR3 runs to 16 residues. The germline V and J ends were trimmed by 4 bases and 5 bases, with 20 bases remaining between them. In DNA form, the CDR3 reads TGTGCCAGCAGCTCAAAGGCCATCTCCCCGGGATATGGCTACACCTTC. Translated: CASSSKAISPGYGYTF. The full variable domain, in which reference TRBV7-3 and TRBJ1-2 provide the parts outside the CDR3, is GAGVSQTPSNKVTEKGKYVELRCDPISGHTALYWYRQSLGQGPEFLIYFQGTGAADDSGLPNDRFFAVRPEGSVSTLKIQRTERGDSAVYLCASSSKAISPGYGYTFGSGTRLTVV.

The rearrangement links TRBV5-1 to TRBJ2-1, with a weak D call TRBD1 (5 bases). V shed 0 bases and J shed 6 bases, with 10 bases lying between them. Germline V gene sequence: CDR1 SGHRS, CDR2 YFSETQ. This CDR3 contains 14 residues. CDR3 DNA sequence: TGCGCCAGCAGCTTGGAGGGGTCAGCCAATGAGCAGTTCTTC. It translates to CASSLEGSANEQFF.

The rearrangement joins TRBV6-6 to TRBJ2-5; D remains unclear. Germline-derived CDR1 and CDR2 are MNHNY and SVGAGI (reference sequence). Deletions cut 7 bases from V and 5 bases from J, with 11 bases between. CDR3 length: 12 amino acids. The CDR3 loop is CASTATVETQYF. CDR3 bases: TGTGCCAGCACCGCTACAGTGGAGACCCAGTACTTC.

The rearrangement joins TRBV11-3 to TRBJ2-7; 11 bases map to TRBD2. V gave up 2 bases and J gave up 2 bases; unmatched junction bases: 11. CDR1 is SGHNT, CDR2 YENEEA, per germline. The CDR3 is made up of 18 amino acids. This CDR3 reads CASSLRVSGGGPTYEQYF. CDR3 sequence (DNA): TGTGCCAGCAGCTTAAGGGTTAGCGGGGGGGGCCCAACCTACGAGCAGTACTTC.